This TCR beta chain was observed in a study of shared clonotypes between healthy human individuals. CDR3 length equals 15 residues. Germline V gene data show CDR1 as SNHLY and CDR2 as FYNNEI. V shed 7 bases and J shed 1 base, with 14 bases lying between them. Some clones are missing from TCRdb's copy, which holds only in-frame ones; the method was immunoSEQ multiplex PCR. The table shows 2.3 million or so clones, with 93% occurring only once. The chain combines TRBV2 with TRBJ2-1; D is possibly TRBD2 (5 bases). This sequence originates from a man between 18 and 35 years old in good health. Some clones in this sample may be carry-over from other donors' samples. Sequencing was performed on naive CD4+ T cells from PBMCs. The sample's subset: CD45RA+ positively selected. The chain's CDR3 is CASMEERLSYNEQFF. The CDR3 DNA reads TGTGCCAGCATGGAGGAGCGGTTATCCTACAATGAGCAGTTCTTC.